This T cell receptor beta chain was obtained from a study of T-cell reconstitution after alpha-beta-depleted transplantation in children. Only a few counts were recorded for this clonotype. The CDR3 covers 12 residues. Between the trimmed V and J ends, which lost 4 bases and 6 bases, there was a span of 7 bases. From germline, CDR1 is SNHLY and CDR2 FYNNEI. Preparing the TCRbeta library involved the use of unique molecular identifiers. MiXCR was run by TCRdb on the PCR reads, yielding one entry per CDR3 protein. The repertoire holds around 500,000 distinct CDR3 sequences, with around 13% as singletons.

The TCR sequence derives from a human donor who donated a stem cell graft to a child with combined immunodeficiency. This sequence joins TRBV2 and TRBJ1-5, with D uncertain. This sample comprised PBMCs from the stem cell graft donor, obtained from the stem cell graft. In DNA form, the CDR3 reads TGTGCCAGCAGTGGAGGGTTTCAGCCCCAGCATTTT. It translates to CASSGGFQPQHF.